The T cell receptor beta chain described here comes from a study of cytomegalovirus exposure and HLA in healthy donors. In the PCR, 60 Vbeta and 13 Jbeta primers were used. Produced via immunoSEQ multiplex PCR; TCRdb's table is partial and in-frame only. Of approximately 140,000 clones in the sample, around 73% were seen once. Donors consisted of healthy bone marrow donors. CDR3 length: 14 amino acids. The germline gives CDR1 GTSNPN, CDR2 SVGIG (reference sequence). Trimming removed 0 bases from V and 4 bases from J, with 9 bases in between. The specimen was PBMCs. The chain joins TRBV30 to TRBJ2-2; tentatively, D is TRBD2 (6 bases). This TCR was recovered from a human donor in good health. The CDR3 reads CAWSVSGSTGELFF. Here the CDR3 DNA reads TGTGCCTGGAGTGTTTCCGGGAGCACCGGGGAGCTGTTTTTT.